The 29 T cell receptor beta chains below come from one sample, sequenced in a study of shared clonotypes between healthy human individuals. Sequencing was performed with immunoSEQ multiplex PCR; in TCRdb, only in-frame clones are kept and a portion is missing. The repertoire includes 400,000 to 600,000 clones, about 85% of them detected once, and under 15% sits in the top ten. The sample was PBMCs. All receptors derive from a middle-aged woman in good health. Some clones in this sample may be carry-over from other donors' samples.

V gene TRBV28 combines with J gene TRBJ2-3, with 8 bases that match TRBD2. V lost 3 bases, J lost 6 bases, and 11 bases stayed unmatched. This CDR3 is built from 16 residues. Germline V lookup: CDR1 MDHEN, CDR2 SYDVKM. The CDR3 loop is CASSFPGTRRGDTQYF. CDR3 sequence (DNA): TGTGCCAGCAGTTTCCCTGGGACTAGGCGTGGGGATACGCAGTATTTT.

The CDR3 DNA sequence: TGTGCCATCTCTACCGGGAACGGCGAGGGAAGGGCTGAAGCTTTCTTT. Amino acids: CAISTGNGEGRAEAFF. The rearrangement uses TRBV28 and TRBJ1-1; no firm D call. This CDR3 has 16 amino acids. Germline CDR1 and CDR2: MDHEN and SYDVKM. The V and J ends lost 10 bases and 6 bases respectively, with 27 bases between them. Full variable domain (rest looked up from reference TRBV28 and TRBJ1-1): DVKVTQSSRYLVKRTGEKVFLECVQDMDHENMFWYRQDPGLGLRLIYFSYDVKMKEKGDIPEGYSVSREKKERFSLILESASTNQTSMYLCAISTGNGEGRAEAFFGQGTRLTVV.

This chain links TRBV6-1 with TRBJ2-1; 8 positions agree with TRBD1. J gave up 9 bases and V 6 bases, and 4 bases lay outside the gene matches. The CDR3 totals 12 residues. CDR1 is MNHNS, CDR2 SASEGT, per germline. This CDR3 is CASSQQGGEQFF. The CDR3 coding sequence is TGTGCCAGCAGCCAACAGGGGGGTGAGCAGTTCTTC.

The chain uses TRBV6-5 and TRBJ1-2, with D tentatively TRBD1 (5 bases). Trimming took 8 bases from V and 4 from J, leaving 11 bases between them. Germline V CDR1 and CDR2: MNHEY, SVGAGI. CDR3 length: 12 residues. CDR3 in amino acids: CASAGRGYGYTF. The CDR3, as DNA: TGTGCCAGCGCGGGGCGCGGCTATGGCTACACCTTC.

As for this clone: Because it lacks the conserved phenylalanine or tryptophan at the end, this CDR3 is likely a read error. Because the CDR3's place on the DNA is in doubt, the DNA is left out and the CDR3 is given as listed by TCRdb. V and J are TRBV5-4 and TRBJ2-7; the D call in the table, TRBD1, was not verified against the DNA. The CDR3 numbers 8 amino acids, ends counted. Germline CDR1 and CDR2: SGHNT and YYREEE (reference sequence). This CDR3 reads CASSSRWA.

V usage is TRBV7-9 and J usage is TRBJ2-1; D perhaps matches TRBD1 (5 bases). The CDR3 loop spans 17 amino acids. The V end was cut by 5 bases, the J end by 4 bases, with 21 bases between. Per germline, CDR1 SEHNR and CDR2 FQNEAQ (reference sequence). As DNA, the CDR3 is TGTGCCAGCAGCACCCACCCCAGGGCCGTGGGATACAATGAGCAGTTCTTC. This gives the protein CASSTHPRAVGYNEQFF.

The chain is built from TRBV5-6 and TRBJ1-1, with D possibly being TRBD1 (5 bases). Germline V gene lookup returns CDR1 SGHDT and CDR2 YYEEEE. The V end was cut by 4 bases, the J end by 6 bases, with 13 bases between. The CDR3 totals 13 residues. CDR3 residues: CASSDPRVAEAFF. The DNA of the CDR3 is TGTGCCAGCAGCGATCCCAGGGTCGCTGAAGCTTTCTTT.

V and J are TRBV11-1 and TRBJ2-3, with D unclear. Germline CDR1 reads SGHAT; CDR2 reads FQDESV (reference sequence). The CDR3 is 13 residues long. Trimming took off 5 bases at V and 0 bases at J, with 6 bases between the two ends. The CDR3 sequence is CASSNPSTDTQYF. The CDR3 region has the DNA TGTGCCAGCAGCAACCCTAGCACAGATACGCAGTATTTT.

The genes are TRBV27 and TRBJ1-2, with D uncertain. Per germline, CDR1 MNHEY and CDR2 SMNVEV (reference sequence). The CDR3 has 13 residues. The germline V and J ends were trimmed by 6 bases and 7 bases, with 15 bases remaining between them. CDR3 nucleotide sequence: TGTGCCAGCAGAGGTGGGGAGCTGGGTGGCTACACCTTC. This codes for CASRGGELGGYTF.

In this sample, this clone turned up a few times. The chain carries TRBV6-6 and TRBJ2-1; a weak D match, TRBD2 (6 bases). Germline CDR1 MNHNY, CDR2 SVGAGI (reference sequence). The CDR3 is made up of 13 amino acids. V was cut by 0 bases and J by 8 bases, with 8 bases left in between. The CDR3 sequence is CASSYSTGDEQFF. As DNA, the CDR3 is TGTGCCAGCAGTTACTCGACGGGGGATGAGCAGTTCTTC.

This chain joins TRBV7-9 and TRBJ1-4; 8 nucleotides match TRBD1. Unmatched junction bases numbered 17, after V lost 9 bases and J lost 8 bases. The CDR3 sequence is 16 residues long. Germline V gene data show CDR1 as SEHNR and CDR2 as FQNEAQ (reference sequence). The CDR3: CASRATRDRRREKLFF. In nucleotides, the CDR3 is TGTGCCAGTAGGGCGACCCGGGACAGGAGAAGGGAAAAACTGTTTTTT.

There are a few counts of this clone. This chain links TRBV19 with TRBJ1-2; 7 nucleotides line up with TRBD1. The V and J ends lost 2 bases and 7 bases, in that order; junction bases with no gene match: 7. Germline CDR1 reads LNHDA; CDR2 reads SQIVND (reference sequence). The CDR3 consists of 14 residues. CDR3 coding DNA: TGTGCCAGTAGTATAACGACAGGGAATCGTGGCTACACCTTC. Translation gives CASSITTGNRGYTF.

This clone was seen a few times. This rearrangement joins TRBV7-2 to TRBJ1-3; TRBD1 is a possible D gene (5 bases). Looked up from germline, CDR1 is SGHTA and CDR2 is FQGNSA. Deletions cut 4 bases from V and 0 bases from J, with 13 bases between. CDR3 length: 16 amino acids. The DNA for the CDR3 is TGTGCCAGCAGCTCTGTGGGGGGTTACTCTGGAAACACCATATATTTT. This sequence encodes CASSSVGGYSGNTIYF.

This chain joins TRBV5-1 and TRBJ2-4; the match to TRBD2 covers 11 bases. J lost 0 bases, V lost 4 bases, and 9 bases had no gene match. Looked up from germline, CDR1 is SGHRS and CDR2 is YFSETQ. This CDR3 region has 18 residues. In nucleotides, the CDR3 is TGCGCCAGCAGCACGGGGACTAGCGGAGAGCTAGCCAAAAACATTCAGTACTTC. Its protein product is CASSTGTSGELAKNIQYF. The whole variable domain, remainder taken from reference TRBV5-1 and TRBJ2-4, is KAGVTQTPRYLIKTRGQQVTLSCSPISGHRSVSWYQQTPGQGLQFLFEYFSETQRNKGNFPGRFSGRQFSNSRSEMNVSTLELGDSALYLCASSTGTSGELAKNIQYFGAGTRLSVL.

The V gene is TRBV4-2, the J gene TRBJ2-3; 8 bases fit TRBD2. CDR1 is LGHNA and CDR2 is YNFKEQ in the germline V gene. CDR3 size: 16 residues. J was trimmed by 6 bases and V by 0 bases; bases with no gene match: 8. The CDR3 DNA is TGTGCCAGCAGCCAAGATCTGGCTAGCGGGCGGGATACGCAGTATTTT. It yields the protein CASSQDLASGRDTQYF.

The V gene is TRBV28, the J gene TRBJ2-7; D tentatively reads TRBD1 or TRBD2 (6 bases each). Germline assignment: CDR1 MDHEN and CDR2 SYDVKM. The CDR3 loop spans 13 amino acids. V was pared by 9 bases and J by 0 bases, with 12 bases between. In DNA form, the CDR3 reads TGTGCCAGTGTAGGGGGGTACTCCTACGAGCAGTACTTC. Translation gives CASVGGYSYEQYF.

Here the CDR3 reads CASSGIGDTGELFF. The DNA of the CDR3 is TGTGCCAGCAGCGGCATTGGAGACACCGGGGAGCTGTTTTTT. The J gene is TRBJ2-2, the V gene TRBV6-5; D uncertain. This CDR3 spans 14 amino acids. Trimming took 6 bases from V and 3 from J, leaving 11 bases between them. The V gene's germline CDR1 is MNHEY and CDR2 SVGAGI.

The rearrangement joins TRBV19 to TRBJ1-2, with 8 nucleotides matching TRBD1. Trimming took 5 bases from V and 7 from J; bases not matched to a gene: 12. This CDR3 comprises 15 residues. Germline CDR1 and CDR2: LNHDA and SQIVND (reference sequence). The CDR3 sequence: CASSLGQGAFRGYTF. The DNA of the CDR3 is TGTGCCAGTAGTTTAGGACAGGGAGCGTTCCGTGGCTACACCTTC.

Turning to this clone: This sequence is one base from a far larger clone and is likely a read error. The rearrangement uses TRBV28 and TRBJ2-2; D is perhaps TRBD1 (5 bases). Deletions cut 5 bases from V and 4 bases from J, with 14 bases between. The CDR3 runs to 15 residues. The germline V gene has CDR1 MDHEN and CDR2 SYDVKM. As DNA, the CDR3 is TGTGCCAGCAGTCTTCGGAAAGGGGCCACCGGGGAGCTGTTTTTT. Protein: CASSLRKGATGELFF.

The chain uses TRBV6-4 and TRBJ2-3; possible D gene TRBD2, 6 bases. Trimming took off 2 bases at V and 5 bases at J, with 14 bases between the two ends. CDR1 MRHNA and CDR2 SNTAGT come from the germline V gene. This CDR3 comprises 15 residues. CDR3 in DNA: TGTGCCAGCAGTGACGGGGCCGGAGGGATAGATACGCAGTATTTT. Translating gives CASSDGAGGIDTQYF.

The chain combines TRBV5-1 with TRBJ2-7; the D call may be TRBD1 or TRBD2 (6 bases each). The CDR3 consists of 18 residues. Trimming took off 0 bases at V and 6 bases at J, with 25 bases between the two ends. Germline CDR1 SGHRS, CDR2 YFSETQ. Here the CDR3 reads CASSLAVRGPGAFGEQYF. The DNA for the CDR3 is TGCGCCAGCAGCTTGGCCGTTCGGGGACCGGGGGCGTTTGGCGAGCAGTACTTC.

This clone turned up a few times. J is TRBJ2-1 and V is TRBV18, with 14 nucleotides matching TRBD2. The V gene's germline CDR1 is KGHSH and CDR2 LQKENI. J was trimmed by 8 bases and V by 4 bases; bases with no gene match: 7. The CDR3 loop spans 16 amino acids. CDR3 nucleotides: TGTGCCAGCTCACGCGGACTAGCGGGAGGAAGTGATGAGCAGTTCTTC. It encodes CASSRGLAGGSDEQFF.

This chain uses TRBV5-1 with TRBJ2-2; D tentatively fits TRBD1 or TRBD2 (5 bases each). The CDR3 runs to 14 residues. V shed 3 bases and J shed 5 bases, with 11 bases lying between them. Germline-derived CDR1 and CDR2 are SGHRS and YFSETQ. CDR3 region: CASSSGTATGELFF. CDR3 DNA: TGCGCCAGCAGCTCCGGGACGGCGACCGGGGAGCTGTTTTTT.

The chain links TRBV11-2 to TRBJ1-3; D uncertain. Trimming shortened V by 8 bases and J by 0 bases, and 11 bases separated the two germline ends. The CDR3 is 14 residues long. Germline-derived CDR1 and CDR2 are SGHAT and FQNNGV. The CDR3 nucleotides read TGTGCCAGCCGATTCAGAAGCTCTGGAAACACCATATATTTT. Its translation is CASRFRSSGNTIYF.

This clone was counted a few times. The chain combines TRBV28 with TRBJ1-2, with a possible D match to TRBD1 (6 bases). This CDR3 has 15 amino acids. CDR1 is MDHEN and CDR2 is SYDVKM in the germline V gene. V lost 3 bases to trimming and J lost 2 bases, with 13 bases between them. CDR3 DNA: TGTGCCAGCAGTTTCGGGACAAGCCTCAACTATGGCTACACCTTC. Translated, it gives CASSFGTSLNYGYTF.

Here the CDR3 reads CASSLGWGPYEQYF. DNA of the CDR3: TGTGCCAGCAGCTTAGGTTGGGGGCCCTACGAGCAGTACTTC. The chain links TRBV11-2 to TRBJ2-7; maybe TRBD1 (6 bases). This CDR3 is 14 amino acids long. V lost 1 base and J lost 2, with 9 bases in between. Germline CDR1 SGHAT, CDR2 FQNNGV.

The chain uses TRBV5-1 and TRBJ2-1; 8 bases fit TRBD2. With 4 bases clipped from V and 5 bases from J, the junction kept 8 bases outside the gene matches. This CDR3 spans 15 amino acids. CDR1 and CDR2 from the germline V gene are SGHRS and YFSETQ. Here the CDR3 DNA reads TGCGCCAGCAGCGTCGGACTAGCAGTAGACAATGAGCAGTTCTTC. This sequence encodes CASSVGLAVDNEQFF.

This clone was seen just once. The V gene is TRBV10-3, the J gene TRBJ1-1; D perhaps matches TRBD1 (6 bases). Trimming removed 4 bases at V and 1 base at J, with 10 bases between. Germline V gene sequence: CDR1 ENHRY, CDR2 SYGVKD. This CDR3 contains 14 residues. CDR3 amino acids: CAISGGGSNTEAFF. DNA for the CDR3: TGTGCCATCAGTGGGGGGGGCTCGAACACTGAAGCTTTCTTT.

V gene TRBV28 combines with J gene TRBJ2-1; D unresolved. CDR3 length equals 13 residues. The V end lost 2 bases, the J end lost 7 bases, and 9 bases lay between the germline ends. Germline V CDR1 and CDR2: MDHEN, SYDVKM. CDR3 region: CASSLRRWNEQFF. The CDR3 nucleotides are TGTGCCAGCAGTTTACGCCGGTGGAATGAGCAGTTCTTC.